One sample yielded the 21 T cell receptor beta chains listed below, sequenced in a study of T-cell memory formation after mild COVID-19. TCRdb fed the 5' RACE reads into MiXCR, producing one record per CDR3 protein. The data hold just under 550,000 distinct CDR3 sequences, with roughly 22% observed a single time. Sequences were obtained from PBMCs or a T cell subset sorted from them (not recorded which). Receptors originate from an adult woman who had mild COVID-19 (a few samples of this study predate the infection). Cell type and time point are not known.

This clonotype appeared many times. V is TRBV9 and J is TRBJ2-3; TRBD2 matches 12 bases. Germline V gene lookup returns CDR1 SGDLS and CDR2 YYNGEE. V lost 0 bases and J lost 1; bases outside the gene matches: 6. CDR3 length equals 18 residues. The CDR3 nucleotides are TGTGCCAGCAGCGTAGCAGGGACTAGCGGGCGTCGCACAGATACGCAGTATTTT. This encodes CASSVAGTSGRRTDTQYF.

This chain links TRBV5-1 with TRBJ2-7; no definite D call. CDR1 SGHRS and CDR2 YFSETQ come from the germline V gene. The CDR3 has 13 residues. Deletions cut 0 bases from V and 3 bases from J, with 7 bases between. The chain's CDR3 is CASSLDTVYEQYF. The CDR3 DNA reads as TGCGCCAGCAGCTTGGACACGGTCTACGAGCAGTACTTC.

This clonotype occurred a few times. CDR3 sequence: CASSWTADYGYTF. The CDR3 coding sequence is TGTGCCAGCTCATGGACAGCAGACTATGGCTACACCTTC. This chain links TRBV18 with TRBJ1-2; TRBD1 might be the D (6 bases). Deletions cut 5 bases from V and 3 bases from J, with 10 bases between. Germline CDR1 and CDR2: KGHSH and LQKENI. The CDR3 contains 13 residues.

J is TRBJ2-7 and V is TRBV5-5; TRBD1 matches 11 bases. CDR3 length: 16 residues. Losses at the gene ends were 4 bases for V and 3 bases for J; bases not matched to a gene: 9. Germline V gene sequence: CDR1 SGHKS, CDR2 YYEKEE (reference sequence). The CDR3 protein is CASSGDRGSRGYEQYF. The CDR3 DNA reads TGTGCCAGCAGCGGGGACAGGGGGTCGAGGGGCTACGAGCAGTACTTC.

This chain uses TRBV3-1 with TRBJ2-7, with 10 bases fitting TRBD1. The CDR3 length is 14 residues. Per germline, CDR1 LGHDT and CDR2 YNNKEL (reference sequence). The ends lost 2 bases at V and 6 bases at J; junction bases unmatched: 4. The CDR3 DNA follows: TGTGCCAGCAGCCAACCGGGACAGGGGACCGAGCAGTACTTC. Residues: CASSQPGQGTEQYF.

The table lists this clonotype with a count of one. The V and J genes are TRBV6-5 and TRBJ1-2; D is perhaps TRBD1 (5 bases). The V and J ends lost 6 bases and 8 bases respectively, with 19 bases between them. CDR1 and CDR2 from the germline V gene are MNHEY and SVGAGI. This CDR3 region has 14 residues. The CDR3 here is CASRKGPRVAGYTF. The CDR3 DNA reads as TGTGCCAGCAGAAAGGGACCGCGGGTCGCGGGCTACACCTTC.

There are a few counts of this clonotype. This chain joins TRBV24-1 and TRBJ2-2; D not certain. This CDR3 region has 12 residues. V lost 8 bases to trimming and J lost 3 bases, with 6 bases between them. The V gene's germline CDR1 is KGHDR and CDR2 SFDVKD. The CDR3, as DNA: TGTGCCACCACAGATCACACCGGGGAGCTGTTTTTT. It specifies CATTDHTGELFF.

The rearrangement links TRBV6-5 to TRBJ2-5; 10 bases match TRBD2. The CDR3 is 16 amino acids. Germline CDR1 and CDR2: MNHEY and SVGAGI. Trimming took 0 bases from V and 7 from J; bases not matched to a gene: 8. CDR3: CASSYSLAGTQGTQYF. The CDR3 DNA is TGTGCCAGCAGTTACTCACTAGCGGGAACCCAGGGGACCCAGTACTTC.

This clonotype turned up a few times. The chain is built from TRBV3-1 and TRBJ2-1, with TRBD2 matching 7 bases. The CDR3 is made up of 14 amino acids. Germline trimming cut 3 bases from V and 6 bases from J; bases unmatched to any gene: 5. Germline V CDR1 and CDR2: LGHDT, YNNKEL (reference sequence). The CDR3 region is CASSQGGVFNEQFF. The CDR3 nucleotides are TGTGCCAGCAGCCAGGGGGGGGTCTTCAATGAGCAGTTCTTC.

The sample holds a few counts of this clonotype. V gene TRBV4-1 combines with J gene TRBJ1-5; D is perhaps TRBD1 (5 bases). V was trimmed by 3 bases and J by 4 bases, leaving 13 bases between them. CDR3 size: 15 residues. Germline V gene data show CDR1 as MGHRA and CDR2 as YSYEKL. Here the CDR3 reads CASSQGGGRNQPQHF. CDR3 sequence (DNA): TGCGCCAGCAGCCAGGGTGGGGGTCGGAATCAGCCCCAGCATTTT.

The chain joins TRBV4-1 to TRBJ2-5; a possible D gene is TRBD1 (6 bases). The CDR3 length is 17 residues. CDR1 and CDR2 (germline): MGHRA, YSYEKL. V dropped 3 bases and J dropped 1 base, with 18 bases sitting between them. Written as DNA, the CDR3 is TGCGCCAGCAGCCAGGTCGGACAGAGCCCTACCCAAGAGACCCAGTACTTC. Translated, it gives CASSQVGQSPTQETQYF.

The rearrangement links TRBV6-2 or TRBV6-3 to TRBJ1-2; D uncertain. The V end was cut by 4 bases, the J end by 6 bases, with 15 bases between. The CDR3 covers 14 residues. Per the germline V gene, CDR1 is MNHEY and CDR2 is SVGEGT. The CDR3 spells CASSFRGPGDGYTF. The DNA of the CDR3 is TGTGCCAGCAGTTTCCGAGGGCCGGGAGATGGCTACACCTTC.

This chain joins TRBV29-1 and TRBJ1-2; 9 bases line up with TRBD1. This CDR3 has 11 amino acids. Germline trimming cut 7 bases from V and 6 bases from J; bases unmatched to any gene: 3. Germline assignment: CDR1 SQVTM and CDR2 ANQGSEA. The DNA for the CDR3 is TGCAGCGAAAGGACAGGGGATGGCTACACCTTC. Its translation: CSERTGDGYTF.

V is TRBV7-9 and J is TRBJ1-3; 8 positions agree with TRBD1. The CDR3 is 14 residues long. The germline CDR1 and CDR2 sequences are SEHNR and FQNEAQ (reference sequence). After removal of 5 bases from V and 3 bases from J, the junction contained 3 bases not matched to a gene. The CDR3 DNA is TGTGCCAGCAGCCTGGACAGGGTTGGAAACACCATATATTTT. Translating it yields CASSLDRVGNTIYF.

The rearrangement joins TRBV7-9 to TRBJ2-5, with D possibly being TRBD1 (6 bases). CDR1 and CDR2 from the germline V gene are SEHNR and FQNEAQ (reference sequence). V was pared by 5 bases and J by 5 bases, with 15 bases between. This CDR3 comprises 14 residues. For the CDR3, the DNA is TGTGCCAGCAGCCAGGGGATGCGTGAGGAGACCCAGTACTTC. Translated, it gives CASSQGMREETQYF.

This rearrangement joins TRBV20-1 to TRBJ1-2; D is possibly TRBD1 (6 bases). With 4 bases removed from V and 4 bases from J, the gap between germline ends came to 13 bases. The CDR3 runs to 13 residues. Per germline, CDR1 DFQATT and CDR2 SNEGSKA (reference sequence). The CDR3 nucleotides read TGCAGTGCTAAGGACAACAGGGCCTATGGCTACACCTTC. Protein product: CSAKDNRAYGYTF.

Here the CDR3 reads CASNPWTSGTDTQYF. CDR3 in DNA: TGTGCCAGCAATCCCTGGACTAGCGGCACAGATACGCAGTATTTT. The chain joins TRBV7-9 to TRBJ2-3; 9 nucleotides agree with TRBD2. V shed 7 bases and J 1 base; nucleotides not matched to a gene: 6. The germline gives CDR1 SEHNR, CDR2 FQNEAQ (reference sequence). The CDR3 runs to 15 residues.

The V gene is TRBV9, the J gene TRBJ2-7, with a tentative D call TRBD2 (7 bases). The length of the CDR3 is 16 residues. V was shortened by 4 bases and J by 0 bases, with 17 bases between the two germline ends. Germline V gene sequence: CDR1 SGDLS, CDR2 YYNGEE. CDR3 protein: CASSPHRGARSYEQYF. Written as DNA, the CDR3 is TGTGCCAGCAGCCCCCACCGGGGGGCCCGCTCCTACGAGCAGTACTTC.

The chain carries TRBV21-1 and TRBJ2-3; the DNA was not used to check the table's D call, TRBD1. TRBV21-1 is marked as a pseudogene. The CDR3 contains 14 residues. CDR3 sequence: CARRRGSNTDTQYF. The CDR3 coding sequence is TGTGCCAGACGCAGGGGGAGCAACACAGATACGCAGTATTTT.

This sequence joins TRBV4-1 and TRBJ2-3; the D gene is possibly TRBD2 (5 bases). The CDR3 loop spans 16 amino acids. Germline CDR1 MGHRA, CDR2 YSYEKL. V lost 1 base and J lost 2, with 13 bases in between. The CDR3 is CASSQGLTGNTDTQYF. In DNA form, the CDR3 reads TGCGCCAGCAGCCAAGGGTTGACCGGGAACACAGATACGCAGTATTTT.

J is TRBJ2-5 and V is TRBV9; the D is unclear. V was clipped by 0 bases and J by 2 bases, with 8 bases between them. Germline V gives CDR1 SGDLS, CDR2 YYNGEE. The CDR3 totals 14 residues. CDR3 bases: TGTGCCAGCAGCGTAGACATGGTACAAGAGACCCAGTACTTC. Protein: CASSVDMVQETQYF. The full variable domain, rest sourced from reference TRBV9 and TRBJ2-5, is DSGVTQTPKHLITATGQRVTLRCSPRSGDLSVYWYQQSLDQGLQFLIQYYNGEERAKGNILERFSAQQFPDLHSELNLSSLELGDSALYFCASSVDMVQETQYFGPGTRLLVL.